The 17 T cell receptor beta chains reported below all come from one sample, sequenced in a study of cytomegalovirus exposure and HLA in healthy donors. The primer mix had 60 Vbeta and 13 Jbeta primers. Sequencing was performed with immunoSEQ multiplex PCR; in TCRdb, only in-frame clones are kept and a portion is missing. The data contain approximately 140,000 clones, 70% to 85% of them seen just once; the ten biggest clones take up about 2.4%. The sequencing sample was made of PBMCs. All receptors come from a woman aged 60-75 years in good health and CMV-seropositive.

J is TRBJ1-4 and V is TRBV27, with a tentative D call TRBD1 (5 bases). Germline V gene sequence: CDR1 MNHEY, CDR2 SMNVEV (reference sequence). V lost 7 bases to trimming and J lost 6 bases, with 15 bases between them. CDR3 length: 14 amino acids. The CDR3 DNA is TGTGCCAGCACCAGCATCGCGGGGGATGAAAAACTGTTTTTT. It specifies CASTSIAGDEKLFF.

The chain recombines TRBV11-2 with TRBJ2-5; tentative D call: TRBD1 (6 bases). Trimming shortened V by 5 bases and J by 2 bases, and 12 bases separated the two germline ends. CDR3 length: 14 residues. The V gene's germline CDR1 is SGHAT and CDR2 FQNNGV. The CDR3 DNA follows: TGTGCCAGCAGCCCAAATCAGGGGCAAGAGACCCAGTACTTC. The encoded protein is CASSPNQGQETQYF.

In its sample, this clone was seen a few times. The rearrangement joins TRBV5-1 to TRBJ1-2, with TRBD1 identical over 7 bases. The CDR3 extends over 13 amino acids. Germline V gives CDR1 SGHRS, CDR2 YFSETQ. Losses at the gene ends were 6 bases for V and 2 bases for J; bases not matched to a gene: 4. CDR3 coding DNA: TGCGCCAGCAACCAGGGGGAGAACTATGGCTACACCTTC. Protein sequence: CASNQGENYGYTF.

In this sample, this clone turned up once. The chain joins TRBV19 to TRBJ2-7, with a tentative D call TRBD1 (7 bases). This CDR3 contains 13 residues. Germline CDR1 is LNHDA and CDR2 is SQIVND (reference sequence). V was cut by 6 bases and J by 0 bases, with 9 bases left in between. CDR3 bases: TGTGCCAGTAGGGAGGGGGCCTCCTACGAGCAGTACTTC. Translated, it gives CASREGASYEQYF.

The chain employs TRBV13 and TRBJ2-7; maybe TRBD2 (6 bases). The V end lost 5 bases, the J end lost 7 bases, and 12 bases lay between the germline ends. This CDR3 is 12 amino acids long. Germline loops: CDR1 PRHDT, CDR2 FYEKMQ (reference sequence). The CDR3 protein is CASSVGGREQYF. The CDR3 bases are TGTGCCAGCAGCGTTGGAGGGAGGGAGCAGTACTTC.

The chain links TRBV19 to TRBJ1-5, with D possibly matching TRBD1 (6 bases). V was trimmed by 9 bases and J by 6 bases, leaving 18 bases between them. The CDR3 loop spans 14 amino acids. Germline CDR1 LNHDA, CDR2 SQIVND (reference sequence). CDR3 sequence (DNA): TGTGCCAGCTCCAGGGACCTCAGGGGTCAGCCCCAGCATTTT. Amino acids: CASSRDLRGQPQHF.

In its sample, this clone was seen once. This chain links TRBV2 with TRBJ1-5, with 9 positions matching TRBD1. Germline V gene data show CDR1 as SNHLY and CDR2 as FYNNEI. The CDR3 covers 15 residues. After removal of 6 bases from V and 3 bases from J, the junction contained 6 bases not matched to a gene. The CDR3 reads CASRDGTGYNQPQHF. The CDR3 nucleotides are TGTGCCAGCAGAGACGGGACAGGGTACAATCAGCCCCAGCATTTT. The full variable domain, its missing parts supplied by reference TRBV2 and TRBJ1-5, is EPEVTQTPSHQVTQMGQEVILRCVPISNHLYFYWYRQILGQKVEFLVSFYNNEISEKSEIFDDQFSVERPDGSNFTLKIRSTKLEDSAMYFCASRDGTGYNQPQHFGDGTRLSIL.

The chain links TRBV4-1 to TRBJ2-4; 9 bases are shared with TRBD1. Looked up from germline, CDR1 is MGHRA and CDR2 is YSYEKL. Losses at the gene ends were 3 bases for V and 6 bases for J; bases not matched to a gene: 6. This CDR3 is built from 15 residues. In DNA, the CDR3 is TGCGCCAGCAGCCAGGAACCGGGACAGGGAAACATTCAGTACTTC. Translated, it gives CASSQEPGQGNIQYF.

The chain carries TRBV7-8 and TRBJ1-2, with 9 bases identical to TRBD1. The CDR3 spans 16 residues. In germline, CDR1 is SGHVS, CDR2 FQNEAQ. Trimming took 6 bases from V and 3 from J; bases not matched to a gene: 11. This CDR3 reads CASRRDRVGVHYGYTF. The CDR3 DNA reads as TGTGCCAGCAGAAGGGACAGGGTGGGGGTGCACTATGGCTACACCTTC.

The chain joins TRBV10-3 to TRBJ2-7; no reliable D call. This CDR3 has 11 residues. The V gene's germline CDR1 is ENHRY and CDR2 SYGVKD. The ends were cut back, 6 bases at V and 4 bases at J, with 7 bases in the middle. The CDR3, as DNA: TGTGCCATCAGCCCCCGGTACGAGCAGTACTTC. Encoded protein: CAISPRYEQYF.

The J gene is TRBJ2-1, the V gene TRBV7-2, with D possibly matching TRBD1 (5 bases). Germline V lookup: CDR1 SGHTA, CDR2 FQGNSA. V was clipped by 0 bases and J by 6 bases, with 15 bases between them. CDR3 length: 16 residues. CDR3 bases: TGTGCCAGCAGCTTAGCTGGACACCTCGGTATCAATGAGCAGTTCTTC. Its translation is CASSLAGHLGINEQFF.

The chain is built from TRBV5-5 and TRBJ2-7, with D possibly matching TRBD1 (6 bases). CDR1 SGHKS and CDR2 YYEKEE come from the germline V gene (reference sequence). The V gene lost 4 bases and the J gene lost 3 bases, with 14 bases spanning the gap. The CDR3 contains 14 residues. CDR3 residues: CASSPWTVDYEQYF. CDR3 DNA: TGTGCCAGCAGCCCCTGGACAGTGGACTACGAGCAGTACTTC.

The genes are TRBV14 and TRBJ1-1, with 8 bases identical to TRBD1. Per germline, CDR1 SGHDN and CDR2 FVKESK. The CDR3 extends over 15 amino acids. Unmatched junction bases numbered 6, after V lost 1 base and J lost 5 bases. The DNA of the CDR3 is TGTGCCAGCAGCCAAGGGGCAGGGGGCTGGACTGAAGCTTTCTTT. Amino acids: CASSQGAGGWTEAFF. The full variable domain, with the rest looked up from reference TRBV14 and TRBJ1-1, is EAGVTQFPSHSVIEKGQTVTLRCDPISGHDNLYWYRRVMGKEIKFLLHFVKESKQDESGMPNNRFLAERTGGTYSTLKVQPAELEDSGVYFCASSQGAGGWTEAFFGQGTRLTVV.

This sequence joins TRBV6-5 and TRBJ1-2; D not certain. The CDR3 is 15 amino acids. V was clipped by 0 bases and J by 4 bases, with 12 bases between them. Germline V lookup: CDR1 MNHEY, CDR2 SVGAGI. CDR3 residues: CASSYSFFQSYGYTF. The CDR3 region has the DNA TGTGCCAGCAGTTACTCGTTTTTTCAGTCCTATGGCTACACCTTC.

V is TRBV7-6 and J is TRBJ2-7, with TRBD1 as a possible D gene (5 bases). This CDR3 region has 13 residues. Trimming shortened V by 0 bases and J by 4 bases, and 7 bases separated the two germline ends. Germline assignment: CDR1 SGHVS and CDR2 FNYEAQ. In DNA, the CDR3 is TGTGCCAGCAGCTTAGCAGACAGTTACGAGCAGTACTTC. Translated: CASSLADSYEQYF.

The chain links TRBV6-5 to TRBJ2-7; 7 nucleotides agree with TRBD1. There are 15 residues in the CDR3. Per the germline V gene, CDR1 is MNHEY and CDR2 is SVGAGI. The V and J ends lost 0 bases and 2 bases, in that order; junction bases with no gene match: 4. Here the CDR3 DNA reads TGTGCCAGCAGTTACTCAGGGGGCGGCCCCTACGAGCAGTACTTC. Translated: CASSYSGGGPYEQYF.

The chain combines TRBV11-3 with TRBJ2-5; 10 bases map to TRBD2. J gave up 7 bases and V 5 bases, and 10 bases lay outside the gene matches. This CDR3 has 15 amino acids. In germline, CDR1 is SGHNT, CDR2 YENEEA. CDR3 in amino acids: CASSAYSGGAGTQYF. Here the CDR3 DNA reads TGTGCCAGCAGCGCGTACAGCGGGGGGGCGGGGACCCAGTACTTC.